This T cell receptor (beta chain) was identified in a study of shared T cell receptors in the human thymus. Trimming left V 6 bases short and J 3 bases short, with 17 bases between. The CDR3 spans 15 residues. CDR1 MGHDK and CDR2 SYGVNS come from the germline V gene. This table comes from immunoSEQ multiplex PCR, and its TCRdb copy is limited to in-frame clones, with some not included. Seen here are roughly 700,000 clones, roughly 90% observed once, and the top ten hold 0.0085% to 0.012%. This sample was shared with a second study, whose subject was human thymus T cells. That paper notes: Donation was from healthy Finnish infants who were having corrective surgery that addressed congenital heart defects. Resected material from corrective heart surgery provided the thymus tissue analysed. The related literature has documented a marked overlap of thymic repertoires among unrelated individuals.

Material for sequencing was thymocytes. This clonotype was sampled from a boy in the first two years of life with a congenital heart defect. This chain uses TRBV25-1 with TRBJ1-1, with D possibly being TRBD1 (5 bases). The CDR3 sequence is CASRGRDWEDTEAFF. The CDR3 DNA follows: TGTGCCAGCAGGGGCCGGGACTGGGAGGACACTGAAGCTTTCTTT.